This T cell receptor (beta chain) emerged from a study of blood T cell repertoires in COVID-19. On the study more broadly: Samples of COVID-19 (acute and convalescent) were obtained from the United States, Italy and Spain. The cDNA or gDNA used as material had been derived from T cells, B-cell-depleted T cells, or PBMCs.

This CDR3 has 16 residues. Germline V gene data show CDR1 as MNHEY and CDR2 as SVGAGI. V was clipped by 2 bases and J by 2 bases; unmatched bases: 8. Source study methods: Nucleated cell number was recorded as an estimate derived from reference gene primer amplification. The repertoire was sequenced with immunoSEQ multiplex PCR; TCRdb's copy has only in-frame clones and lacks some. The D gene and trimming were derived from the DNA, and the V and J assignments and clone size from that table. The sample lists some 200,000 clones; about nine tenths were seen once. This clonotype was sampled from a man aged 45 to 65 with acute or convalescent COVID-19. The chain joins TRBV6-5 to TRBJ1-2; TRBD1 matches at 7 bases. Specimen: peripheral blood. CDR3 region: CASSYVSPGQNYGYTF. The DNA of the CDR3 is TGTGCCAGCAGTTACGTCTCCCCGGGACAGAACTATGGCTACACCTTC.